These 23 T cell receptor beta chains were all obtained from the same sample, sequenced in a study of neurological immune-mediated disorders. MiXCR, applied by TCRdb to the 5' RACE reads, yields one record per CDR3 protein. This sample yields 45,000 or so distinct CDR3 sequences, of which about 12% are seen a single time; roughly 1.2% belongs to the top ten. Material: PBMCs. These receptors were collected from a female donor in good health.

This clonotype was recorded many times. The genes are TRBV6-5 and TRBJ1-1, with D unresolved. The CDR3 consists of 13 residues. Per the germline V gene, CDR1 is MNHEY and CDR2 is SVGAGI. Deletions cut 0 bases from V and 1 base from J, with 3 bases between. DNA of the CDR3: TGTGCCAGCAGTTACTCTCAGAACACTGAAGCTTTCTTT. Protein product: CASSYSQNTEAFF.

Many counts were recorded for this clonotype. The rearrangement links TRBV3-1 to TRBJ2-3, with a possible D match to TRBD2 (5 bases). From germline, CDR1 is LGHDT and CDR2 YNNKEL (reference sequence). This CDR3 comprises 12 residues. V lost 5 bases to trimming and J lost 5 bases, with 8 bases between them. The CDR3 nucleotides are TGTGCCAGCAGCTACCGGGAAGATACGCAGTATTTT. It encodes CASSYREDTQYF.

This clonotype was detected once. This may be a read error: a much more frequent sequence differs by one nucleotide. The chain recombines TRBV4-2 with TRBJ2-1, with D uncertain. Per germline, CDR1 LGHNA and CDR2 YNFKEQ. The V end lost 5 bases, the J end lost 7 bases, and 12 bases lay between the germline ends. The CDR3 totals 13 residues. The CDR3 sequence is CASSEGLMNEQFF. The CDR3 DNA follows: TGTGCCAGCAGCGAAGGCTTAATGAATGAGCAGTTCTTC.

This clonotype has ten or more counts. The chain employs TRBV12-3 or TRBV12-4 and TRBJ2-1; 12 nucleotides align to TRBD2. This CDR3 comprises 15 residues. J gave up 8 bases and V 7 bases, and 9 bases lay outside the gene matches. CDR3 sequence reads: CASTHPSGGAYEQFF. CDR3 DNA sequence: TGTGCCAGCACCCACCCTAGCGGGGGGGCCTATGAGCAGTTCTTC.

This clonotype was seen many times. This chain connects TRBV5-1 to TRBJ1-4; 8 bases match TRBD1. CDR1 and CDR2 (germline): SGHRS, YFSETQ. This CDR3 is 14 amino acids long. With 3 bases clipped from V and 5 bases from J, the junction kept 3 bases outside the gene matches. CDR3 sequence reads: CASSWTGRNEKLFF. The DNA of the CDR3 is TGCGCCAGCAGCTGGACAGGGAGAAATGAAAAACTGTTTTTT.

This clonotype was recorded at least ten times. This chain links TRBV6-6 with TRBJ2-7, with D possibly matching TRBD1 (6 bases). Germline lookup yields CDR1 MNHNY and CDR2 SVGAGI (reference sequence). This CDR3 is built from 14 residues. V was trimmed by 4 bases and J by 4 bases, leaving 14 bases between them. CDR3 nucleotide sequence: TGTGCCAGCAGTTTTTCGGACAGCCCTTACGAGCAGTACTTC. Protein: CASSFSDSPYEQYF.

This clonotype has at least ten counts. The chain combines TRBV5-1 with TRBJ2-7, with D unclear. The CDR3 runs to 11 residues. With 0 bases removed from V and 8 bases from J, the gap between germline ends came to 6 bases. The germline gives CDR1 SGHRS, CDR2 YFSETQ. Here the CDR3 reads CASSLDTKQYF. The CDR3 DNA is TGCGCCAGCAGCTTGGACACTAAGCAGTACTTC.

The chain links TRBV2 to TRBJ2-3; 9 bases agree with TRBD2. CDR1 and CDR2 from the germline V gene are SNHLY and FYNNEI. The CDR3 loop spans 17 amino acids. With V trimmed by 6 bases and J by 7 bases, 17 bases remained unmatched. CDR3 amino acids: CASRDRLAVIRPYTQYF. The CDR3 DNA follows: TGTGCCAGCAGGGACAGACTAGCGGTCATAAGGCCGTATACGCAGTATTTT.

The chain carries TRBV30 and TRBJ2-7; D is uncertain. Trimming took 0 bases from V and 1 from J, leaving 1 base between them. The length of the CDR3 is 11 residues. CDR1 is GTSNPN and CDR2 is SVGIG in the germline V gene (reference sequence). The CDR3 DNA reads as TGTGCCTGGAGTGTGTCCTACGAGCAGTACTTC. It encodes CAWSVSYEQYF.

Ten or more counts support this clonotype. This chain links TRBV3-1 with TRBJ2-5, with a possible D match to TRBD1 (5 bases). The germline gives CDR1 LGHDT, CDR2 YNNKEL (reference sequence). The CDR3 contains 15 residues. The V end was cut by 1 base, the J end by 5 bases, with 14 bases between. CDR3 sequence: CASSQGQGSRETQYF. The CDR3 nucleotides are TGTGCCAGCAGCCAAGGTCAGGGATCCAGGGAGACCCAGTACTTC.

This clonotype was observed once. The CDR3 DNA sequence: TGCCGCTTTCGAGGGACAGGGGGTCGAAATGAGCAGTTCTTC. Protein: CRFRGTGGRNEQFF. The chain couples TRBV29-1 to TRBJ2-1; 11 bases map to TRBD1. The CDR3 runs to 14 residues. CDR1 is SQVTM, CDR2 ANQGSEA, per germline.

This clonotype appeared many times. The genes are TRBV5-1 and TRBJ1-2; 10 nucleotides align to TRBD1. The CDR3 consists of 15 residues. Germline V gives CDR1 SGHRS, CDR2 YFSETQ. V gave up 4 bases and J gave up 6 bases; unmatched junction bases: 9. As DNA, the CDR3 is TGCGCCAGCAGCGCGGACAGGGGGAATCGGGATGGCTACACCTTC. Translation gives CASSADRGNRDGYTF.

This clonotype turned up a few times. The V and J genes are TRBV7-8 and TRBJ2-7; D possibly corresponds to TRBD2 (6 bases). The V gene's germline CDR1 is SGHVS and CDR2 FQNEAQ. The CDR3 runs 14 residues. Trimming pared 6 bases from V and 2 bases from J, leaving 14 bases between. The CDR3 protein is CASSREVGPYEQYF. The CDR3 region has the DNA TGTGCCAGCAGTAGGGAGGTGGGTCCCTACGAGCAGTACTTC. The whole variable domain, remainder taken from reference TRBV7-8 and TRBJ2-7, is GAGVSQSPRYKVAKRGQDVALRCDPISGHVSLFWYQQALGQGPEFLTYFQNEAQLDKSGLPSDRFFAERPEGSVSTLKIQRTQQEDSAVYLCASSREVGPYEQYFGPGTRLTVT.

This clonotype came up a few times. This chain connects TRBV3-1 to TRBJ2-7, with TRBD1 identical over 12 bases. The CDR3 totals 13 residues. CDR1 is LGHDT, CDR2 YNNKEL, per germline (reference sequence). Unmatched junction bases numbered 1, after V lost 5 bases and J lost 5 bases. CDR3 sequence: CASSGTGGNEQYF. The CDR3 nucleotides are TGTGCCAGCAGCGGGACAGGGGGCAACGAGCAGTACTTC.

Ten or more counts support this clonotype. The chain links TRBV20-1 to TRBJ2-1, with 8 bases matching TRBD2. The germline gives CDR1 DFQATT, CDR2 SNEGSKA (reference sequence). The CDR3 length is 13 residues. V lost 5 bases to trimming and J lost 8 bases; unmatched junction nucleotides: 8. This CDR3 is CSAHPLAEDEQFF. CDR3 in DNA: TGCAGTGCTCACCCACTAGCGGAGGATGAGCAGTTCTTC.

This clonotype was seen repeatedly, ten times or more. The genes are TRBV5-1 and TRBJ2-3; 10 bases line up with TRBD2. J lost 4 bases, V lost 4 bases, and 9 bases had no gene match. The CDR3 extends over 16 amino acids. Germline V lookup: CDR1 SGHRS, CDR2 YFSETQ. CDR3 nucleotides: TGCGCCAGCAGCCTCTCAGCGGGGGGGCCCGCAGATACGCAGTATTTT. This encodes CASSLSAGGPADTQYF.

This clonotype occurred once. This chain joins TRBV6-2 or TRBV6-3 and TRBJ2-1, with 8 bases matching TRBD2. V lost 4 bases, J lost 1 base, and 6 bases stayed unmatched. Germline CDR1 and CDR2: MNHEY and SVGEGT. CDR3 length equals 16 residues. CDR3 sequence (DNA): TGTGCCAGCAGTTCTCCTGCGGGAGGTTCCTACAATGAGCAGTTCTTC. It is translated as CASSSPAGGSYNEQFF.

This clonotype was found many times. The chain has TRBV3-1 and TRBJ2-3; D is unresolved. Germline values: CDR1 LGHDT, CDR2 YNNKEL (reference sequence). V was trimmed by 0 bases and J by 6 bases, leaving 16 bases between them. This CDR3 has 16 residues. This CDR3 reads CASSQDRLLVSDTQYF. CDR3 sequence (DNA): TGTGCCAGCAGCCAAGACAGGCTCTTGGTGTCGGATACGCAGTATTTT.

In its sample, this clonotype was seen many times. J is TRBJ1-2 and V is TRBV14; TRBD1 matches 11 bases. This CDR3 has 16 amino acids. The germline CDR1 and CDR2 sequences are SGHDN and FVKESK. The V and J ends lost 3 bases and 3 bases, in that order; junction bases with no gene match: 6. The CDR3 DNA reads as TGTGCCAGCAGCCACACTTTGGGACAGGGGGACTATGGCTACACCTTC. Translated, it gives CASSHTLGQGDYGYTF.

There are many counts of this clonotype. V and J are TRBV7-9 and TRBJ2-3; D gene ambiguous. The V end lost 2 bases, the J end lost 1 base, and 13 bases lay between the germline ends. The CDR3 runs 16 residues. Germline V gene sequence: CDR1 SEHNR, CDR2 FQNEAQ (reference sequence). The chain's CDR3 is CASSLMRQVRTDTQYF. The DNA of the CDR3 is TGTGCCAGCAGCTTAATGCGCCAGGTTCGCACAGATACGCAGTATTTT.

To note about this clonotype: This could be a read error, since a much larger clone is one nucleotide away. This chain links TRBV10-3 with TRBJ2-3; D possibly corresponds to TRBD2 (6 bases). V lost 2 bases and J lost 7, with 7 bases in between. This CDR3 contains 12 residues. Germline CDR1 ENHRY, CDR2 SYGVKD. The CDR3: CAISEGGNTQYF. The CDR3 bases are TGTGCCATCAGTGAGGGCGGGAATACGCAGTATTTT.

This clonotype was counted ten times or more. For the CDR3, the DNA is TGTGCCAGCACGACAGGATACGACACTGAAGCTTTCTTT. This encodes CASTTGYDTEAFF. V is TRBV19 and J is TRBJ1-1; weak D call: TRBD1 (6 bases). CDR3 length equals 13 residues. The V end was cut by 9 bases, the J end by 3 bases, with 14 bases between. Germline-derived CDR1 and CDR2 are LNHDA and SQIVND (reference sequence).

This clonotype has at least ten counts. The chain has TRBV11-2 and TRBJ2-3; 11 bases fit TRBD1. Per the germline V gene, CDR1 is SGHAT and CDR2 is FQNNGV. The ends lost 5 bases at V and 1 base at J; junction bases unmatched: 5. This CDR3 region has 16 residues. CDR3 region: CASSPQGQGGTDTQYF. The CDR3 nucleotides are TGTGCCAGCAGCCCCCAGGGACAGGGGGGCACAGATACGCAGTATTTT.